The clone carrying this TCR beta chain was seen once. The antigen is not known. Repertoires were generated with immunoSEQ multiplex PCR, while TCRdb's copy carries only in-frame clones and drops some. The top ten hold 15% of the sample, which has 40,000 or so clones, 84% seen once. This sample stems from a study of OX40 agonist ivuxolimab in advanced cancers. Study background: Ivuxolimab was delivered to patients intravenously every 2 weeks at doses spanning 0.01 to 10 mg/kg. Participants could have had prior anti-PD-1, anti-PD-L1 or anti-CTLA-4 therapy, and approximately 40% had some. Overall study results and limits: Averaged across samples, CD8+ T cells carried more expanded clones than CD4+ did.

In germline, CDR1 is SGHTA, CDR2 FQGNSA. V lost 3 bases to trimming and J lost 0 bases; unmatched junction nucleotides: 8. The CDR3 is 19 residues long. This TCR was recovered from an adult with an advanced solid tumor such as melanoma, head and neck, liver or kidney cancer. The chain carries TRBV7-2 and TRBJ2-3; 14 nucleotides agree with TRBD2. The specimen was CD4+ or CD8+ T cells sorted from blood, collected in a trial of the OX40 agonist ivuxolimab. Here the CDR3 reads CASSFRTSGGLYSTDTQYF. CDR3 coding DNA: TGTGCCAGCAGCTTTAGGACTAGCGGGGGGCTATATAGCACAGATACGCAGTATTTT.